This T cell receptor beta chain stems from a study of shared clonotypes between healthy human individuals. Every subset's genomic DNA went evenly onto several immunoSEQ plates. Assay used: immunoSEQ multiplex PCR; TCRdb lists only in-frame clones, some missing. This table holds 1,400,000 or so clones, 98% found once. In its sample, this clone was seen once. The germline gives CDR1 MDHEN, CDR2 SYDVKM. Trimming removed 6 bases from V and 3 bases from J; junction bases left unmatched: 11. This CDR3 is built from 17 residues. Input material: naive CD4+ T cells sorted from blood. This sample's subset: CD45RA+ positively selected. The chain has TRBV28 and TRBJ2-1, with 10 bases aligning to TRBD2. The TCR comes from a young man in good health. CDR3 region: CASSSSGSHGIYNEQFF. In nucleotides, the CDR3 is TGTGCCAGCAGCTCTAGCGGGAGTCACGGCATCTACAATGAGCAGTTCTTC.